A single TCR beta chain is shown here with its context. Its antigen is as yet unknown. CDR3 length: 15 residues. Germline trimming cut 5 bases from V and 0 bases from J; bases unmatched to any gene: 4. The V gene's germline CDR1 is MNHEY and CDR2 SVGAGI. The sample is drawn from a study of cytomegalovirus exposure and HLA in healthy donors. About the research overall: The approximately 610 first-cohort repertoires shared a platform with the 120 or so validation repertoires, as reported in a later analysis.

General study findings and limits: In the 120 or so validation repertoires, about 94% of cluster scores exceeded 0, per a later analysis. Among the CMV-associated chains, a few were confirmed in vitro as specific for CMV antigens.

Sequencing was performed with immunoSEQ multiplex PCR; in TCRdb, only in-frame clones are kept and a portion is missing. The sample has approximately 160,000 clones, roughly 96% seen once. Sequencing was performed on PBMCs. This chain uses TRBV6-5 with TRBJ1-1; 9 bases agree with TRBD1. The TCR was taken from a woman aged 18 to 35 in good health and CMV-seronegative. Here the CDR3 DNA reads TGTGCCAGCAGTCCCCGGACAGGGGTGAACACTGAAGCTTTCTTT. It is translated as CASSPRTGVNTEAFF.